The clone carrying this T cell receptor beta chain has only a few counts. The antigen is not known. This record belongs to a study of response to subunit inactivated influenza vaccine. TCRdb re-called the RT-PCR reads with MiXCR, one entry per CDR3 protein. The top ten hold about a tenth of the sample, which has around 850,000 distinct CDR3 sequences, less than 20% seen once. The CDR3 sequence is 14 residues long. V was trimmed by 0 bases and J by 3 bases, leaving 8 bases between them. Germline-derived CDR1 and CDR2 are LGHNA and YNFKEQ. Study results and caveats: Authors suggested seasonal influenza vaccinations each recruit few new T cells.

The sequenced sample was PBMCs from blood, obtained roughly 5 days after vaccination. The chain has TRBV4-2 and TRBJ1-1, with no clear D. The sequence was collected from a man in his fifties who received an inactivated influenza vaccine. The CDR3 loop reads CASSQDLGDTEAFF. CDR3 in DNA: TGTGCCAGCAGCCAAGACCTCGGGGACACTGAAGCTTTCTTT.